Following are 18 T cell receptor beta chains from one sample sequenced in a study of identical twins. TCRdb passed the 5' RACE reads through MiXCR, listing each CDR3 protein once. The sample lists approximately 590,000 distinct CDR3 sequences; over 8.5% were seen once. The same specimen was also included in a second study, on yellow fever vaccine responses in identical twins.

The sequencing input was PBMCs. These receptors were obtained from a woman under 30 in good health.

This clonotype was found many times. This rearrangement joins TRBV30 to TRBJ2-3, with TRBD2 matching 7 bases. This CDR3 is 15 amino acids long. Germline loops: CDR1 GTSNPN, CDR2 SVGIG (reference sequence). V was clipped by 0 bases and J by 1 base; unmatched bases: 4. CDR3 sequence (DNA): TGTGCCTGGAGTGTACTGGGGGGGGGCACAGATACGCAGTATTTT. Residues: CAWSVLGGGTDTQYF.

This chain connects TRBV7-2 to TRBJ2-7; 7 positions match TRBD2. CDR1 is SGHTA, CDR2 FQGNSA, per germline. V trimming: 7 bases; J trimming: 0 bases; junction bases outside the gene matches: 6. The CDR3 length is 14 residues. CDR3 bases: TGTGCCAGCACCCCCGGCGGGAGCTCCTACGAGCAGTACTTC. It encodes CASTPGGSSYEQYF. Variable domain in full (rest from reference TRBV7-2 and TRBJ2-7): GAGVSQSPSNKVTEKGKDVELRCDPISGHTALYWYRQSLGQGLEFLIYFQGNSAPDKSGLPSDRFSAERTGGSVSTLTIQRTQQEDSAVYLCASTPGGSSYEQYFGPGTRLTVT.

This rearrangement joins TRBV20-1 to TRBJ2-7; possible D gene TRBD2, 6 bases. V was trimmed by 5 bases and J by 0 bases, leaving 17 bases between them. The CDR3 has 15 residues. Per the germline V gene, CDR1 is DFQATT and CDR2 is SNEGSKA (reference sequence). The CDR3 protein is CSAGPRGTYSYEQYF. As DNA, the CDR3 is TGCAGTGCTGGACCCCGCGGGACTTACTCCTACGAGCAGTACTTC.

This clonotype was seen many times. CDR3 residues: CASSLFSGESTDTQYF. In nucleotides, the CDR3 is TGTGCCAGCAGTTTATTTAGCGGGGAGAGCACAGATACGCAGTATTTT. The chain joins TRBV28 to TRBJ2-3; TRBD2 matches at 8 bases. Per the germline V gene, CDR1 is MDHEN and CDR2 is SYDVKM. This CDR3 comprises 16 residues. Trimming removed 1 base from V and 0 bases from J; junction bases left unmatched: 3.

As concerns this clonotype: A much larger clone lies one base from this, so it may be a read error. This chain's CDR3 is CDSSFSIYDTDTQYF. CDR3 nucleotides: TGTGACAGCAGCTTCTCCATCTACGACACAGATACGCAGTATTTT. The V gene is TRBV7-3, the J gene TRBJ2-3; D gene unclear. This CDR3 spans 15 amino acids. The V gene's germline CDR1 is SGHTA and CDR2 FQGTGA.

This clonotype was observed a handful of times. This chain joins TRBV12-3 or TRBV12-4 and TRBJ2-1, with D perhaps TRBD1 or TRBD2 (6 bases each). The CDR3 consists of 13 residues. The ends were cut back, 6 bases at V and 7 bases at J, with 13 bases in the middle. The CDR3 bases are TGTGCCAGCAGGGGACACGGAGGGAATGAGCAGTTCTTC. Translation gives CASRGHGGNEQFF.

This clonotype has only a few counts. DNA for the CDR3: TGTGCCAGCAGCTTGGTTAGGACGGGGGTAAACTATGGCTACACCTTC. It encodes CASSLVRTGVNYGYTF. The chain uses TRBV5-6 and TRBJ1-2; D may be TRBD1 (5 bases). CDR1 is SGHDT, CDR2 YYEEEE, per germline. The CDR3 contains 16 residues. V shed 0 bases and J shed 2 bases, with 14 bases lying between them.

This clonotype has just a few counts. The chain employs TRBV29-1 and TRBJ2-7; weak D call: TRBD2 (5 bases). In germline, CDR1 is SQVTM, CDR2 ANQGSEA. V dropped 6 bases and J dropped 0 bases, with 12 bases sitting between them. This CDR3 spans 13 amino acids. In DNA form, the CDR3 reads TGCAGCGTGGACCCCGGAGGCTCCTACGAGCAGTACTTC. As protein: CSVDPGGSYEQYF.

This clonotype appeared many times. The chain uses TRBV25-1 and TRBJ2-3, with D uncertain. CDR3 size: 15 residues. Germline CDR1 and CDR2: MGHDK and SYGVNS. Trimming removed 3 bases from V and 0 bases from J, with 10 bases in between. CDR3 region: CASSDVRRSTDTQYF. The CDR3 DNA is TGTGCCAGCAGTGACGTCCGGAGAAGCACAGATACGCAGTATTTT.

This clonotype was observed many times. This chain connects TRBV7-9 to TRBJ2-7; 9 bases fit TRBD1. Germline V gene lookup returns CDR1 SEHNR and CDR2 FQNEAQ (reference sequence). Unmatched junction bases numbered 3, after V lost 1 base and J lost 5 bases. CDR3 size: 14 residues. The CDR3 region is CASSLGQGVDEQYF. The CDR3 nucleotides read TGTGCCAGCAGCTTAGGACAGGGGGTAGACGAGCAGTACTTC.

There are many counts of this clonotype. This chain connects TRBV7-2 to TRBJ2-5, with D possibly TRBD1 on 5 matching bases. Germline-derived CDR1 and CDR2 are SGHTA and FQGNSA. Between the trimmed V and J ends, which lost 5 bases and 3 bases, there was a span of 16 bases. The CDR3 extends over 15 amino acids. CDR3 nucleotides: TGTGCCAGCAGCCCCCAGGACAAGCCCAAAGAGACCCAGTACTTC. Amino acid sequence: CASSPQDKPKETQYF.

CDR3 amino acids: CASSAAGKGAKNIQYF. CDR3 nucleotides: TGTGCCAGCAGCGCAGCCGGGAAAGGGGCCAAAAACATTCAGTACTTC. The chain employs TRBV9 and TRBJ2-4; D is perhaps TRBD2 (5 bases). The CDR3 consists of 16 residues. Germline CDR1 SGDLS, CDR2 YYNGEE. Trimming removed 3 bases from V and 1 base from J, with 14 bases in between.

This clonotype was picked up many times. The chain links TRBV3-1 to TRBJ1-2; unclear D gene. Trimming pared 1 base from V and 0 bases from J, leaving 12 bases between. Germline CDR1 LGHDT, CDR2 YNNKEL (reference sequence). The CDR3 is 16 residues long. The CDR3 here is CASSQGAGLPNYGYTF. The CDR3 DNA is TGTGCCAGCAGCCAAGGAGCAGGCCTGCCTAACTATGGCTACACCTTC.

The chain has TRBV20-1 and TRBJ1-3; no clear D. CDR3 length: 13 amino acids. Germline CDR1 reads DFQATT; CDR2 reads SNEGSKA (reference sequence). Between the trimmed V and J ends, which lost 5 bases and 0 bases, there was a span of 8 bases. Here the CDR3 reads CSAPGRSGNTIYF. CDR3 sequence (DNA): TGCAGTGCTCCGGGCCGCTCTGGAAACACCATATATTTT.

This clonotype was detected many times. The chain links TRBV5-1 to TRBJ2-3; no reliable D call. The germline V and J ends were trimmed by 0 bases and 3 bases, with 8 bases remaining between them. This CDR3 comprises 14 residues. Germline V lookup: CDR1 SGHRS, CDR2 YFSETQ. CDR3 protein: CASSLGVGTDTQYF. CDR3 bases: TGCGCCAGCAGCTTGGGGGTCGGTACAGATACGCAGTATTTT.

This clonotype was found many times. The CDR3 DNA sequence: TGTGCCAGCAGCTATATGACGCTCACAGATACGCAGTATTTT. Protein: CASSYMTLTDTQYF. The rearrangement joins TRBV7-8 to TRBJ2-3; no clear D gene. Germline V gene sequence: CDR1 SGHVS, CDR2 FQNEAQ. The CDR3 is 14 amino acids. The V end was cut by 4 bases, the J end by 2 bases, with 10 bases between.

This clonotype was seen many times. The rearrangement uses TRBV12-3 or TRBV12-4 and TRBJ1-3; no definite D call. This CDR3 contains 14 residues. V was pared by 6 bases and J by 0 bases, with 9 bases between. The CDR3 coding sequence is TGTGCCAGCAGCCCGGTCATCTCTGGAAACACCATATATTTT. It is translated as CASSPVISGNTIYF.

The J gene is TRBJ2-3, the V gene TRBV2; D remains ambiguous. Germline lookup yields CDR1 SNHLY and CDR2 FYNNEI. V lost 8 bases and J lost 6, with 9 bases in between. The CDR3 length is 11 residues. The CDR3 is CASPLGDTQYF. The CDR3 DNA follows: TGTGCCAGCCCCCTAGGTGATACGCAGTATTTT.